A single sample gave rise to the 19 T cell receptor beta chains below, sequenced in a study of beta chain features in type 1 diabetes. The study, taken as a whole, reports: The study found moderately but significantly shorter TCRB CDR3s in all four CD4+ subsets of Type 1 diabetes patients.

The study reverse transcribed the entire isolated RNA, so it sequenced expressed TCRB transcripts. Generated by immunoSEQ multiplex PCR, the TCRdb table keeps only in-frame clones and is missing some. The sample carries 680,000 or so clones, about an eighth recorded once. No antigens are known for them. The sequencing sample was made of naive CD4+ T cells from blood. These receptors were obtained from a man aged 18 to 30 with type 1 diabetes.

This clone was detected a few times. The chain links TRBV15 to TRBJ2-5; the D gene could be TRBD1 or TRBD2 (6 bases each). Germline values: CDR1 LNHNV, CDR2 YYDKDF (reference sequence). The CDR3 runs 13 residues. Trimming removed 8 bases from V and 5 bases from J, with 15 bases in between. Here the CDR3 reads CATSRGLVETQYF. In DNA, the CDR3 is TGTGCCACCTCCCGGGGGCTAGTCGAGACCCAGTACTTC.

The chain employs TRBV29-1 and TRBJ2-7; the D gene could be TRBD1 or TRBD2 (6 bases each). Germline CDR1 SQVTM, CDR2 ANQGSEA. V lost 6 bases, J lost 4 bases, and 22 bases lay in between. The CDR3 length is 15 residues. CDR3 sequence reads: CSVAQGWGAGYEQYF. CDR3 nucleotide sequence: TGCAGCGTCGCTCAAGGGTGGGGGGCCGGATACGAGCAGTACTTC.

The CDR3 is CASSLVTGTGYEQYF. The CDR3 nucleotides read TGCGCCAGCAGCTTGGTAACCGGGACAGGCTACGAGCAGTACTTC. The chain carries TRBV5-1 and TRBJ2-7; 8 nucleotides agree with TRBD1. Looked up from germline, CDR1 is SGHRS and CDR2 is YFSETQ. Trimming removed 0 bases from V and 3 bases from J; junction bases left unmatched: 5. The CDR3 is 15 residues long.

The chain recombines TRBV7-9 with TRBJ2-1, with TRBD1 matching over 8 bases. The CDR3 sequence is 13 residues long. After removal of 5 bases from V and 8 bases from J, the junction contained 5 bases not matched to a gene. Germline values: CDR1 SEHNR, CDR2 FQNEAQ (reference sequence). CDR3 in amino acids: CASSQSGGDEQFF. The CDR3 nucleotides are TGTGCCAGCAGCCAGTCAGGGGGCGATGAGCAGTTCTTC.

The CDR3 loop reads CASSERTGGISGANVLTF. The CDR3, as DNA: TGCGCCAGCAGCGAGCGGACAGGGGGCATCTCTGGGGCCAACGTCCTGACTTTC. The chain couples TRBV5-1 to TRBJ2-6; 11 bases line up with TRBD1. V was clipped by 4 bases and J by 0 bases; unmatched bases: 6. This CDR3 has 18 amino acids. The germline gives CDR1 SGHRS, CDR2 YFSETQ.

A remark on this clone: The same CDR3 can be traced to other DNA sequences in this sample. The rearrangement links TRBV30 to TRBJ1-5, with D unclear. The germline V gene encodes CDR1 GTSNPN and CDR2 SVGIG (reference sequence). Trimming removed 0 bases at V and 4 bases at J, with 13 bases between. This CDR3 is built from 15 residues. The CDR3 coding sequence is TGTGCCTGGAGTGTACGTGGCCAAGGAAATCAGCCCCAGCATTTT. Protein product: CAWSVRGQGNQPQHF.

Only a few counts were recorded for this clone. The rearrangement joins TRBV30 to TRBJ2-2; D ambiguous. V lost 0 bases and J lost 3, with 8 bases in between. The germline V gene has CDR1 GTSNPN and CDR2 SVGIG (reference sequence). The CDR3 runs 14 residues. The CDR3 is CAWSVSTHTGELFF. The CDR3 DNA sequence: TGTGCCTGGAGTGTATCGACTCACACCGGGGAGCTGTTTTTT.

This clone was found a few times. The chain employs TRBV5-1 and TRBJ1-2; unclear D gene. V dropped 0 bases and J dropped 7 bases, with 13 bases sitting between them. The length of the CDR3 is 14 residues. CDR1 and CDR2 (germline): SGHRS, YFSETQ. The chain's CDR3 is CASSLETFTGGYTF. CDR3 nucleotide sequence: TGCGCCAGCAGCTTGGAAACATTTACGGGTGGCTACACCTTC.

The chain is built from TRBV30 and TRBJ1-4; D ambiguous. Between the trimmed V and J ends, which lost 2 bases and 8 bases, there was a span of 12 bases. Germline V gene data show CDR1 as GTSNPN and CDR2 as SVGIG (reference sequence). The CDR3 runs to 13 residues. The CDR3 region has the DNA TGTGCCTGGAGTTCACAGCCGGGGGAAAAACTGTTTTTT. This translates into CAWSSQPGEKLFF.

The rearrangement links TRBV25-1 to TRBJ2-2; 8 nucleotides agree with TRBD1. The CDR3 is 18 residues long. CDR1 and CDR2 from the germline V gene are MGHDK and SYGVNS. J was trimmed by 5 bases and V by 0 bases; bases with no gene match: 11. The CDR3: CASSEYPGQGKGTGELFF. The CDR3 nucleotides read TGTGCCAGCAGTGAATATCCCGGACAGGGAAAGGGAACCGGGGAGCTGTTTTTT. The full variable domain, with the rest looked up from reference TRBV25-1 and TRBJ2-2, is EADIYQTPRYLVIGTGKKITLECSQTMGHDKMYWYQQDPGMELHLIHYSYGVNSTEKGDLSSESTVSRIRTEHFPLTLESARPSHTSQYLCASSEYPGQGKGTGELFFGEGSRLTVL.

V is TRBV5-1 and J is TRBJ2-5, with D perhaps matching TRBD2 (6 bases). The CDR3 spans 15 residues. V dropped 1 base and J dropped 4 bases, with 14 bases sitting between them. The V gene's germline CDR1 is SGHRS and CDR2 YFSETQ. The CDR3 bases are TGCGCCAGCAGCTTGTCTGTAACCGGGGGAGAGACCCAGTACTTC. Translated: CASSLSVTGGETQYF.

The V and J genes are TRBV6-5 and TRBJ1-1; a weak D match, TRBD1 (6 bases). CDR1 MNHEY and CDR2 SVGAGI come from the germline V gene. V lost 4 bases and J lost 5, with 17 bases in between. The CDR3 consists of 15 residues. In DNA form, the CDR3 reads TGTGCCAGCAGTTCTACTCCAGGGGTATCTACTGAAGCTTTCTTT. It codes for CASSSTPGVSTEAFF.

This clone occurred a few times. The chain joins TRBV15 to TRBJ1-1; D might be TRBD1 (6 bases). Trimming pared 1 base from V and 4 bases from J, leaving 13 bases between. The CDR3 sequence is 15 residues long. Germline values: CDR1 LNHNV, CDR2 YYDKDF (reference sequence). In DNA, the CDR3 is TGTGCCACCAGCAGAGTCGGGGGCGCGGTCACTGAAGCTTTCTTT. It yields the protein CATSRVGGAVTEAFF.

In DNA, the CDR3 is TGCGCCAGCAGCCCGACAGGCTCTGGGGCCAACGTCCTGACTTTC. This codes for CASSPTGSGANVLTF. The chain joins TRBV4-1 to TRBJ2-6, with a possible D match to TRBD1 (6 bases). This CDR3 comprises 15 residues. V was shortened by 4 bases and J by 0 bases, with 7 bases between the two germline ends. Germline V CDR1 and CDR2: MGHRA, YSYEKL.

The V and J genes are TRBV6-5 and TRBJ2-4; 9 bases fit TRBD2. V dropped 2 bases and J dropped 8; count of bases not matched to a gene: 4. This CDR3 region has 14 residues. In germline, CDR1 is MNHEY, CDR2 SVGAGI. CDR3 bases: TGTGCCAGCAGTTACGGGCGGGAGGGGGACATTCAGTACTTC. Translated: CASSYGREGDIQYF.

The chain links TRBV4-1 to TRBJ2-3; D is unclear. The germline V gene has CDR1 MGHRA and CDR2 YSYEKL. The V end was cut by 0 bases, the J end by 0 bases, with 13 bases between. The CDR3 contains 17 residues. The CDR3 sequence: CASSQDGWADSTDTQYF. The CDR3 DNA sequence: TGCGCCAGCAGCCAAGATGGCTGGGCGGATAGCACAGATACGCAGTATTTT.

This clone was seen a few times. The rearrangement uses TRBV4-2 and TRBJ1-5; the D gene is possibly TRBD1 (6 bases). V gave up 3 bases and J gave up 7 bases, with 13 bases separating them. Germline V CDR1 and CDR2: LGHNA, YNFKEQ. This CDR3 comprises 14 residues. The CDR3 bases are TGTGCCAGCAGCCACGACAGGTCCGAACAGCCCCAGCATTTT. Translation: CASSHDRSEQPQHF.

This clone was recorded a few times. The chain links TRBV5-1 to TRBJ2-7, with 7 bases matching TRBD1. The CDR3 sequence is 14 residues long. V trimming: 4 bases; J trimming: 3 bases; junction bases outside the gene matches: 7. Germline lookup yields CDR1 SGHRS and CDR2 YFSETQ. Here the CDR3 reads CASSPVGQHYEQYF. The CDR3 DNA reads TGCGCCAGCAGCCCTGTGGGACAGCACTACGAGCAGTACTTC.

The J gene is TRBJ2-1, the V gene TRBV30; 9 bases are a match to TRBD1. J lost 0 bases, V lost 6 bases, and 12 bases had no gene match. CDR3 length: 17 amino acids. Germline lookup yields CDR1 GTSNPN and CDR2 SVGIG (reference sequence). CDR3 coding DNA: TGTGCCTGCTCATTCACCGGGACAGGGAGCTCCTACAATGAGCAGTTCTTC. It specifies CACSFTGTGSSYNEQFF.